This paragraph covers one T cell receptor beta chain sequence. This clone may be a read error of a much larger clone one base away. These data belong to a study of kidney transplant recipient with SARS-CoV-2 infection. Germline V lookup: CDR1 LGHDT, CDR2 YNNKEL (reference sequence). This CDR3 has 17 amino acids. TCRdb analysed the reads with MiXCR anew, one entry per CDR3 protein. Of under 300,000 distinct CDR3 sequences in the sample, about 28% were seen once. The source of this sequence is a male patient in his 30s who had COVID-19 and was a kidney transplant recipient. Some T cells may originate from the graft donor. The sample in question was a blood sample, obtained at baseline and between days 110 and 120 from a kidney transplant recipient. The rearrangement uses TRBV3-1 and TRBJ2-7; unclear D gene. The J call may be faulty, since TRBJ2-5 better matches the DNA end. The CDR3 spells CVSSTPSPISFSETQYF. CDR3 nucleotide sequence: TGTGTCAGCAGCACACCGAGTCCCATTTCTTTCTCTGAGACCCAGTACTTC.